This T cell receptor (beta chain) was observed in a study of blood T cell repertoires in COVID-19. The length of the CDR3 is 15 residues. V lost 1 base to trimming and J lost 0 bases, with 9 bases between them. Germline CDR1 reads SGDLS; CDR2 reads YYNGEE. Libraries were prepared by immunoSEQ multiplex PCR; TCRdb keeps only in-frame clonotypes and omits some of them. The repertoire has over 120,000 clones, approximately 88% of them found once; the top ten carry approximately 2%. This TCR was sampled from an older man with acute or convalescent COVID-19. Sequencing input: peripheral blood. V and J are TRBV9 and TRBJ2-3, with D possibly being TRBD1 (6 bases). CDR3 sequence: CASSVRTASTDTQYF. The CDR3 nucleotides are TGTGCCAGCAGCGTACGGACAGCCAGCACAGATACGCAGTATTTT.